Following are 21 T cell receptor beta chains from one sample sequenced in a study of blood T cell repertoires in COVID-19. Sequencing was performed with immunoSEQ multiplex PCR; in TCRdb, only in-frame clones are kept and a portion is missing. The sample carries 200,000 to 250,000 clones, 80% to 85% recorded once. The specimen sequenced was peripheral blood. All receptors come from an older woman who had recovered from COVID-19.

The genes are TRBV30 and TRBJ1-4, with D unclear. Looked up from germline, CDR1 is GTSNPN and CDR2 is SVGIG (reference sequence). Trimming cost V 5 bases and J 5 bases, with 15 bases left between them. The CDR3 contains 14 residues. The CDR3 is CAWGRRGPNEKLFF. As DNA, the CDR3 is TGTGCCTGGGGCCGTCGCGGGCCGAATGAAAAACTGTTTTTT. The whole variable domain, filled in from reference TRBV30 and TRBJ1-4, reads SQTIHQWPATLVQPVGSPLSLECTVEGTSNPNLYWYRQAAGRGLQLLFYSVGIGQISSEVPQNLSASRPQDRQFILSSKKLLLSDSGFYLCAWGRRGPNEKLFFGSGTQLSVL.

The V gene is TRBV7-9, the J gene TRBJ2-4; 7 bases fit TRBD2. Germline V gene sequence: CDR1 SEHNR, CDR2 FQNEAQ (reference sequence). The CDR3 consists of 15 residues. Trimming removed 5 bases from V and 1 base from J; junction bases left unmatched: 5. CDR3 DNA sequence: TGTGCCAGCAGCCCCAGCGGGGCCGCCAAAAACATTCAGTACTTC. This encodes CASSPSGAAKNIQYF.

As regards this clone: The junction departs from the called germline gene at one end, perhaps through a read error. The J gene is TRBJ2-2, the V gene TRBV7-7; 11 bases map to TRBD2. CDR1 and CDR2 (germline): SSHAT, FNYEAQ (reference sequence). This CDR3 contains 17 residues. The CDR3 spells CASSSRRGTSGPGELFF. CDR3 nucleotide sequence: TGTGCTAGCAGCTCACGGCGTGGGACTAGCGGTCCCGGGGAGCTGTTTTTT. The variable domain in full, completed from reference TRBV7-7 and TRBJ2-2, reads GAGVSQSPRYKVTKRGQDVTLRCDPISSHATLYWYQQALGQGPEFLTYFNYEAQPDKSGLPSDRFSAERPEGSISTLTIQRTEQRDSAMYRCASSSRRGTSGPGELFFGEGSRLTVL.

This sequence joins TRBV30 and TRBJ1-2; TRBD1 agrees at 11 bases. The germline V gene has CDR1 GTSNPN and CDR2 SVGIG (reference sequence). CDR3 length: 16 residues. Trimming removed 0 bases from V and 4 bases from J; junction bases left unmatched: 7. The CDR3 protein is CAWSVRDRGSIYGYTF. CDR3 DNA: TGTGCCTGGAGTGTAAGGGACAGGGGGTCGATCTATGGCTACACCTTC.

The chain links TRBV24-1 to TRBJ1-5; maybe TRBD1 (5 bases). With 4 bases removed from V and 3 bases from J, the gap between germline ends came to 12 bases. CDR1 is KGHDR, CDR2 SFDVKD, per germline. The CDR3 extends over 15 amino acids. CDR3 DNA: TGTGCCACCAGTGAAGCGAGCGGGGCCAATCAGCCCCAGCATTTT. It is translated as CATSEASGANQPQHF.

V usage is TRBV5-1 and J usage is TRBJ2-7; 9 bases agree with TRBD1. In germline, CDR1 is SGHRS, CDR2 YFSETQ. The CDR3 consists of 16 residues. The trim removed 4 bases at V and 5 bases at J, leaving 13 bases unmatched. DNA of the CDR3: TGCGCCAGCAGCAATACAGGGGGCTTGTCTATGGACGAGCAGTACTTC. This gives the protein CASSNTGGLSMDEQYF.

The V call is TRBV2, the J call TRBJ1-2, with 7 bases aligning to TRBD1. V lost 6 bases and J lost 3; bases outside the gene matches: 1. The CDR3 totals 12 residues. Germline CDR1 and CDR2: SNHLY and FYNNEI. The CDR3 DNA reads TGTGCCAGCAGAGACAGGGACTATGGCTACACCTTC. Translated, it gives CASRDRDYGYTF.

The genes are TRBV7-6 and TRBJ1-3; 8 bases agree with TRBD1. CDR3 size: 15 residues. V dropped 4 bases and J dropped 0; count of bases not matched to a gene: 2. Germline CDR1 is SGHVS and CDR2 is FNYEAQ. The CDR3 loop is CASSSGTGSGNTIYF. In DNA, the CDR3 is TGTGCCAGCAGCTCGGGGACAGGCTCTGGAAACACCATATATTTT.

The chain uses TRBV2 and TRBJ1-3; tentatively, D is TRBD1 (5 bases). This CDR3 has 14 amino acids. CDR1 SNHLY and CDR2 FYNNEI come from the germline V gene. V was pared by 10 bases and J by 2 bases, with 15 bases between. The CDR3 is CATKIGATGNTIYF. The CDR3 nucleotides read TGTGCCACCAAGATAGGGGCTACTGGAAACACCATATATTTT.

The DNA of the CDR3 is TGTGCCAGCAGCCGAGGACAGGGACCCAGCCGGGATGGCTACACCTTC. This encodes CASSRGQGPSRDGYTF. The V call is TRBV7-8, the J call TRBJ1-2; TRBD1 agrees at 8 bases. This CDR3 comprises 16 residues. V was clipped by 5 bases and J by 6 bases; unmatched bases: 14. Germline CDR1 is SGHVS and CDR2 is FQNEAQ.

This chain uses TRBV14 with TRBJ2-1; 7 nucleotides match TRBD2. This CDR3 comprises 11 residues. Germline loops: CDR1 SGHDN, CDR2 FVKESK. The junction had 2 bases not matched to a gene; V was cut back by 5 bases and J by 10 bases. This chain's CDR3 is CASSAGGEQFF. The CDR3, as DNA: TGTGCCAGCAGCGCCGGGGGGGAGCAGTTCTTC.

This CDR3 is CASPASQAPSTDTQYF. CDR3 nucleotides: TGTGCCAGCCCCGCTAGCCAAGCTCCTAGCACAGATACGCAGTATTTT. The rearrangement joins TRBV7-9 to TRBJ2-3; D may be TRBD2 (5 bases). Germline CDR1 SEHNR, CDR2 FQNEAQ (reference sequence). This CDR3 has 16 amino acids. Trimming removed 8 bases at V and 0 bases at J, with 18 bases between.

The chain uses TRBV30 and TRBJ2-7, with TRBD2 matching over 9 bases. The CDR3 runs 13 residues. After removal of 6 bases from V and 2 bases from J, the junction contained 5 bases not matched to a gene. Germline values: CDR1 GTSNPN, CDR2 SVGIG (reference sequence). The CDR3 DNA follows: TGTGCCTGCGGGCTAGCGGGGCCCTACGAGCAGTACTTC. Translating gives CACGLAGPYEQYF.

The chain employs TRBV11-2 and TRBJ1-1; 7 bases fit TRBD1. Germline trimming cut 4 bases from V and 1 base from J; bases unmatched to any gene: 9. Germline-derived CDR1 and CDR2 are SGHAT and FQNNGV. This CDR3 region has 16 residues. The CDR3 region is CASSSIYRDRNTEAFF. DNA for the CDR3: TGTGCCAGCAGCTCCATTTACCGGGACAGGAACACTGAAGCTTTCTTT. The entire variable domain, with the rest obtained from reference TRBV11-2 and TRBJ1-1, is as follows: EAGVAQSPRYKIIEKRQSVAFWCNPISGHATLYWYQQILGQGPKLLIQFQNNGVVDDSQLPKDRFSAERLKGVDSTLKIQPAKLEDSAVYLCASSSIYRDRNTEAFFGQGTRLTVV.

V gene TRBV21-1 combines with J gene TRBJ2-1; TRBD2, the D gene given by the table, was not confirmed from the DNA. TRBV21-1 is a recognized pseudogene. The CDR3 has 18 residues. For the CDR3, the DNA is TGTGCCAGCAGCAAAGGACCCAAACTAGCGGGGGGGCAGGATGAGCAGTTCTTC. It translates to CASSKGPKLAGGQDEQFF.

The J gene is TRBJ2-5, the V gene TRBV7-2, with TRBD1 matching over 7 bases. The germline gives CDR1 SGHTA, CDR2 FQGNSA. Losses at the gene ends were 1 base for V and 5 bases for J; bases not matched to a gene: 1. The CDR3 covers 13 residues. For the CDR3, the DNA is TGTGCCAGCAGCTTAGTACAGGGGGAGACCCAGTACTTC. Translation gives CASSLVQGETQYF.

The chain couples TRBV11-2 to TRBJ2-7; 9 nucleotides align to TRBD1. The CDR3 consists of 14 residues. J was trimmed by 6 bases and V by 3 bases; bases with no gene match: 6. Germline CDR1 reads SGHAT; CDR2 reads FQNNGV. The CDR3 sequence: CASSFGTGSVEQYF. The CDR3 DNA sequence: TGTGCCAGCAGCTTCGGGACAGGGTCGGTCGAGCAGTACTTC.

The V and J genes are TRBV27 and TRBJ1-3, with 7 bases matching TRBD1. Trimming at V came to 2 bases and at J to 2 bases, leaving 0 bases not matched to a gene. The length of the CDR3 is 14 residues. The germline V gene has CDR1 MNHEY and CDR2 SMNVEV (reference sequence). CDR3 sequence (DNA): TGTGCCAGCAGTTTAGGGACAGCTGGAAACACCATATATTTT. Its translation is CASSLGTAGNTIYF.

This chain links TRBV18 with TRBJ1-2, with 8 bases identical to TRBD1. Per germline, CDR1 KGHSH and CDR2 LQKENI. The CDR3 length is 16 residues. V shed 2 bases and J 8 bases; nucleotides not matched to a gene: 13. The CDR3 nucleotides read TGTGCCAGCTCACCAGAGACAGGGGTATCTCTAGTAGGCTACACCTTC. This sequence encodes CASSPETGVSLVGYTF.

The chain uses TRBV7-8 and TRBJ1-1, with 9 bases aligning to TRBD1. The V gene end was trimmed by 5 bases and the J gene end by 3 bases; junction bases not matched to a gene: 10. The V gene's germline CDR1 is SGHVS and CDR2 FQNEAQ. The CDR3 spans 16 residues. The CDR3 DNA reads TGTGCCAGCAGCATTCCCGGGACAGGGAGGGACACTGAAGCTTTCTTT. Protein sequence: CASSIPGTGRDTEAFF.

CDR3 DNA sequence: TGTGCCAGCTCAACCGGGACAGGGGTGGGCCCTGAAGCTTTCTTT. As protein: CASSTGTGVGPEAFF. The chain carries TRBV18 and TRBJ1-1; 10 positions match TRBD1. Germline CDR1 is KGHSH and CDR2 is LQKENI. J was trimmed by 6 bases and V by 5 bases; bases with no gene match: 9. The CDR3 runs 15 residues.